This note documents a single TCR beta chain sequence. The target antigen is unknown. This sample includes further DNA sequences coding for the same CDR3. The data are from a study of shared clonotypes between healthy human individuals. Assay used: immunoSEQ multiplex PCR; TCRdb lists only in-frame clones, some missing. Here the sample spans around 1.9 million clones, about 92% being singletons. In the naive CD8 group, cells lacked CD45RO and were positively selected for CCR7, so terminally differentiated effector memory CD45RA+ cells were left out. Donation came from healthy HIV-negative adults that had no recent acute infections or vaccinations. Germline CDR1 and CDR2: SEHNR and FQNEAQ (reference sequence). The CDR3 has 13 amino acids. Trimming cost V 3 bases and J 1 base, with 6 bases left between them. Overall study results and limits: A handful of donors had 5% to 6% of their naive CD4 clonotypes in common. Sequencing of the sorted subsets was shown by rarefaction to be incomplete despite large depth. The authors sampled blood alone, and tissue repertoires likely differ.

Input material: naive CD8+ T cells from PBMCs. The chain uses TRBV7-9 and TRBJ1-1; D is undetermined. The sequence came from a man younger than 30 in good health. Some clones in this sample may be carry-over from other donors' samples. The CDR3 here is CASSFVGNTEAFF. As DNA, the CDR3 is TGTGCCAGCAGCTTTGTTGGGAACACTGAAGCTTTCTTT.